The rows below give T cell receptor beta chains drawn from one sample of a study of blood T cell repertoires in COVID-19. Using immunoSEQ multiplex PCR, the repertoire was profiled, and TCRdb retains in-frame clones only, with some absent. In the table there are under 65,000 clones, roughly 88% of which are singletons. What was sequenced was peripheral blood. These TCRs come from an older woman with acute or convalescent COVID-19. CDR3s include the opening cysteine and the closing phenylalanine or tryptophan. The D gene is left open where the match is weak. The listing skips clone size in some rows; elsewhere it reads once, few, many or a size class.

14 | TRBJ2-2 | TRBV28 | - | - | TGTGCCAGCAGTTCAGGGGGAGGTACCGGGGAGCTGTTTTTT | CASSSGGGTGELFF
13 | TRBJ1-4 | TRBV24-1 | TRBD1 | - | TGTGCCACCAGTGATTGGACAGGAGGGAAACTGTTTTTT | CATSDWTGGKLFF
14 | TRBJ1-1 | TRBV27 | TRBD1 | - | TGTGCCAGCGGACAGGCCCTAATGAACACTGAAGCTTTCTTT | CASGQALMNTEAFF
14 | TRBJ1-1 | TRBV5-1 | - | - | TGCGCCAGCAGCTTGGCTGGCCTTCCCACTGAAGCTTTCTTT | CASSLAGLPTEAFF
13 | TRBJ1-1 | TRBV6-5 | - | - | TGTGCCAGCAGTTTAACAGGGAGCACTGAAGCTTTCTTT | CASSLTGSTEAFF
14 | TRBJ2-7 | TRBV27 | - | - | TGTGCCAGCATTGGGGTCAGGGGTACCTACGAGCAGTACTTC | CASIGVRGTYEQYF
13 | TRBJ2-5 | TRBV6-4 | - | - | TGTGCCAGCAGTACAGGACCTCAAGAGACCCAGTACTTC | CASSTGPQETQYF
17 | TRBJ2-3 | TRBV15 | TRBD1 | - | TGTGCCACCAGCAGAGCCTGGGGGACAGGGGGCACAGATACGCAGTATTTT | CATSRAWGTGGTDTQYF
17 | TRBJ1-1 | TRBV18 | - | - | TGTGCCAGCTCACCACAGTCCGGGGGGTCGATGAACACTGAAGCTTTCTTT | CASSPQSGGSMNTEAFF
15 | TRBJ1-2 | TRBV11-2 | TRBD1 | - | TGTGCCAGCAGCTTACCAGGGGGAGGTGTGCGGGGCTACACCTTC | CASSLPGGGVRGYTF
17 | TRBJ2-1 | TRBV2 | TRBD2 | few | TGTGCCAGCAAGAGACGAGGGGGACTAGCAGATCCGAATGAGCAGTTCTTC | CASKRRGGLADPNEQFF
15 | TRBJ2-2 | TRBV5-6 | TRBD1 | few | TGTGCCAGCAGCTTATGGGACAGGGACACCGGGGAGCTGTTTTTT | CASSLWDRDTGELFF
15 | TRBJ2-1 | TRBV12-5 | TRBD2 | - | TGTGCTAGTGGTTCGGGACTAGCGGGAAACAATGAGCAGTTCTTC | CASGSGLAGNNEQFF
15 | TRBJ2-1 | TRBV5-1 | TRBD1 | - | TGCGCCAGCAGCTCGAGGACAGGGGCTGGGAATGAGCAGTTCTTC | CASSSRTGAGNEQFF
16 | TRBJ2-1 | TRBV11-2 | TRBD2 | - | TGTGCCAGCAGCTCCCGTGCTAGCGGGGGGGCAGGTGAGCAGTTCTTC | CASSSRASGGAGEQFF
16 | TRBJ2-1 | TRBV15 | TRBD2 | - | TGTGCCACCAGCGCCATACTAGCGGGGGAAGATCATGAGCAGTTCTTC | CATSAILAGEDHEQFF
15 | TRBJ2-2 | TRBV5-1 | - | - | TGCGCCAGCAGCTTGATAACAGATCGCACCGGGGAGCTGTTTTTT | CASSLITDRTGELFF
17 | TRBJ2-7 | TRBV5-6 | TRBD1 | - | TGTGCCAGCAGCTTTCCTCCGACAGGGGGCTTCGTATACGAGCAGTACTTC | CASSFPPTGGFVYEQYF
14 | TRBJ1-6 | TRBV2 | - | - | TGTGCCAGCAGTGCGTTGGGGGCTAGTGAACCCCTCCACTTT | CASSALGASEPLHF
14 | TRBJ2-2 | TRBV18 | - | - | TGTGCCAGCTCACCAAGACATTCCACCGGGGAGCTGTTTTTT | CASSPRHSTGELFF
12 | TRBJ2-3 | TRBV11-1 | TRBD2 | - | TGTAGCGGGGGGGCCGACACAGATACGCAGTATTTT | CSGGADTDTQYF
14 | TRBJ2-5 | TRBV5-6 | - | - | TGTGCCAGCAGCCCAGGACAGTTAGGGGAGACCCAGTACTTC | CASSPGQLGETQYF
15 | TRBJ1-2 | TRBV9 | - | - | TGTGCCAGCAGCGTAGGTGTAGGGAGCTACTATGGCTACACCTTC | CASSVGVGSYYGYTF
11 | TRBJ1-1 | TRBV5-1 | TRBD1 | - | TGCGCCAGCAGCTTACAGGGGGAAGCTTTCTTT | CASSLQGEAFF
14 | TRBJ1-1 | TRBV18 | - | - | TGTGCCAGCTCCCTTACAGGGCAGAACACTGAAGCTTTCTTT | CASSLTGQNTEAFF
14 | TRBJ2-4 | TRBV2 | TRBD2 | few | TGTGCCAGCAGGCGGACTAGCCCCGTTAGAGTTCAGTACTTC | CASRRTSPVRVQYF
17 | TRBJ1-3 | TRBV29-1 | TRBD1 | - | TGCAGCGTTGAAGATACGGACAGGGGGCCCTCTGGAAACACCATATATTTT | CSVEDTDRGPSGNTIYF
17 | TRBJ1-3 | TRBV19 | - | - | TGTGCCAGTAGTATCCGGGAAGGGTCAGAATCTGGAAACACCATATATTTT | CASSIREGSESGNTIYF
16 | TRBJ2-2 | TRBV27 | TRBD2 | - | TGTGCCAGCAGTTTATCTGGGGGGGAGAGCACCGGGGAGCTGTTTTTT | CASSLSGGESTGELFF
16 | TRBJ2-1 | TRBV7-3 | TRBD1 | - | TGTGCCAGCAGCTTGGACAGGGCGAGTCGCTACAATGAGCAGTTCTTC | CASSLDRASRYNEQFF
13 | TRBJ2-7 | TRBV27 | - | - | TGTGCCAGCAGTTCCGCCGACAGTTACGAGCAGTACTTC | CASSSADSYEQYF
14 | TRBJ1-2 | TRBV6-5 | TRBD1 | few | TGTGCCAGCAGCCTCACGACAGGGCCGTATGGCTACACCTTC | CASSLTTGPYGYTF
13 | TRBJ2-1 | TRBV3-1/TRBV3-2 | - | - | TGTGCCAGCAGCCAAATCGTCGGGGGTGAGCAGTTCTTC | CASSQIVGGEQFF
14 | TRBJ1-1 | TRBV18 | - | - | TGTGCCAGCTCACCCTGGCCCGACAGGAGTGAAGCTTTCTTT | CASSPWPDRSEAFF
14 | TRBJ1-1 | TRBV20-1 | - | - | TGCAGTGCTAGTGAGGGTCTCCGGGGCACTGAAGCTTTCTTT | CSASEGLRGTEAFF
14 | TRBJ2-2 | TRBV25-1 | TRBD1 | - | TGTGCCAGCAGTGGAACAGGGGGCACCGGGGAGCTGTTTTTT | CASSGTGGTGELFF
15 | TRBJ2-7 | TRBV19 | - | - | TGTGCCAGTAGTATGTCAGACCAGGCTCCCTACGAGCAGTACTTC | CASSMSDQAPYEQYF
14 | TRBJ2-5 | TRBV2 | TRBD1 | - | TGTGCCAGCAGTCCGACAGGGTTGCAAGAGACCCAGTACTTC | CASSPTGLQETQYF
13 | TRBJ1-4 | TRBV6-5 | - | few | TGTGCCAGCAGTCTACAGGGTGGGGAAAAACTGTTTTTT | CASSLQGGEKLFF
15 | TRBJ2-7 | TRBV5-1 | - | - | TGCGCCAGCAGTTCGGCACCGGGAAGCTCCTACGAGCAGTACTTC | CASSSAPGSSYEQYF
14 | TRBJ2-3 | TRBV19 | TRBD1 | - | TGTGCCAGTAAAGGACAGGGAGGTGCAGATACGCAGTATTTT | CASKGQGGADTQYF
17 | TRBJ1-5 | TRBV5-1 | - | - | TGCGCCAGCAGCTTGGGTGGCGTCGGGGGAGGGGATCAGCCCCAGCATTTT | CASSLGGVGGGDQPQHF
15 | TRBJ1-1 | TRBV4-1 | TRBD1 | few | TGCGCCAGCAGCCAAGCCGGGACAGGGGGCTCTGAAGCTTTCTTT | CASSQAGTGGSEAFF
15 | TRBJ1-5 | TRBV19 | - | - | TGTGCCAGTAGTATAGAAAGCGGGGCCCATCAGCCCCAGCATTTT | CASSIESGAHQPQHF
13 | TRBJ2-7 | TRBV30 | - | - | TGTGCCTGGAGACGTGGAAGGGGCGACGAGCAGTACTTC | CAWRRGRGDEQYF
13 | TRBJ2-7 | TRBV5-8 | - | - | TGTGCCAGCAGCTCGACAGACGCCTACGAGCAGTACTTC | CASSSTDAYEQYF
17 | TRBJ1-2 | TRBV4-1 | - | - | TGCGCCAGCAGCCAAGGCCTAAGGGACATTTCTAACTATGGCTACACCTTC | CASSQGLRDISNYGYTF
13 | TRBJ2-3 | TRBV5-1 | - | - | TGCGCCAGCAGCTCGACTGTCACAGATACGCAGTATTTT | CASSSTVTDTQYF
14 | TRBJ1-4 | TRBV5-1 | - | - | TGCGCCAGCAGCCGGGGGGAGAGTAATGAAAAACTGTTTTTT | CASSRGESNEKLFF
14 | TRBJ1-2 | TRBV10-2 | TRBD1 | - | TGCGCCAGCAGTGCCAGACAGGGGGCGAGCGGCTACACCTTC | CASSARQGASGYTF
14 | TRBJ1-2 | TRBV29-1 | TRBD1 | - | TGCAGCGTTGAAGATCGACAGGGGGGCTATGGCTACACCTTC | CSVEDRQGGYGYTF
15 | TRBJ2-3 | TRBV3-1/TRBV3-2 | - | few | TGTGCCAGCAGCCAAGAGGTCAGGGGCGCAGATACGCAGTATTTT | CASSQEVRGADTQYF
14 | TRBJ1-2 | TRBV5-1 | TRBD1 | - | TGCGCCAGCAGCTTGGGACAGGGGAACTATGGCTACACCTTC | CASSLGQGNYGYTF
14 | TRBJ1-5 | TRBV5-4 | - | - | TGTGCCAGCAGCTTGACAGGGAGCAATCAGCCCCAGCATTTT | CASSLTGSNQPQHF
13 | TRBJ2-7 | TRBV12-3/TRBV12-4 | TRBD1 | - | TGTGCCAGCAGTGGGACAGGGACCTACGAGCAGTACTTC | CASSGTGTYEQYF
15 | TRBJ1-2 | TRBV3-1/TRBV3-2 | - | once | TGTGCCAGCAGCCTAGCACCCAGCCACAACTATGGCTACACCTTC | CASSLAPSHNYGYTF